Listed below are T cell receptor beta chains from one sample, sequenced in a study of beta chain features in type 1 diabetes. The data were produced by immunoSEQ multiplex PCR, yet TCRdb's version contains in-frame clones alone and is incomplete. The sample lists approximately 170,000 clones; around 63% were seen once. The specimen was naive CD4+ T cells from blood. These receptor sequences come from a man aged 25-45 years with type 1 diabetes. The CDR3 runs from the conserved cysteine through the conserved F or W. A D gene is named only where the DNA matches it firmly.

v_call: TRBV18; j_call: TRBJ1-1; d_call: .; cdr3_aa: CASSPRLNTEAFF
v_call: TRBV9; j_call: TRBJ1-3; d_call: .; cdr3_aa: CASSVGHSGNTIYF
v_call: TRBV5-1; j_call: TRBJ2-4; d_call: .; cdr3_aa: CASSLTGYIENIQYF
v_call: TRBV25-1; j_call: TRBJ2-4; d_call: .; cdr3_aa: CASSERHTSKNIQYF
v_call: TRBV7-8; j_call: TRBJ1-1; d_call: .; cdr3_aa: CASSSWGDTEAFF
v_call: TRBV15; j_call: TRBJ2-5; d_call: .; cdr3_aa: CATSRDLGSQETQYF
v_call: TRBV7-2; j_call: TRBJ2-2; d_call: TRBD1; cdr3_aa: CASSLSRTGINTGELFF
v_call: TRBV6-5; j_call: TRBJ2-1; d_call: .; cdr3_aa: CASSYSGTSYNEQFF
v_call: TRBV28; j_call: TRBJ2-7; d_call: .; cdr3_aa: CASSSYSPTSKYF
v_call: TRBV13; j_call: TRBJ1-2; d_call: .; cdr3_aa: CASRGALANYGYTF
v_call: TRBV9; j_call: TRBJ2-5; d_call: .; cdr3_aa: CASSVASGRETQYF
v_call: TRBV6-5; j_call: TRBJ2-7; d_call: .; cdr3_aa: CASSYSRHSEQYF
v_call: TRBV7-9; j_call: TRBJ2-5; d_call: .; cdr3_aa: CASTPPGETQYF
v_call: TRBV7-2; j_call: TRBJ2-1; d_call: TRBD1; cdr3_aa: CASSLGTGGYEQFF
v_call: TRBV29-1; j_call: TRBJ1-2; d_call: .; cdr3_aa: CSVVGGRNYGYTF
v_call: TRBV19; j_call: TRBJ2-3; d_call: .; cdr3_aa: CASSITISGADTQYF
v_call: TRBV27; j_call: TRBJ2-3; d_call: .; cdr3_aa: CASSFAGDTQYF
v_call: TRBV13; j_call: TRBJ2-7; d_call: TRBD1; cdr3_aa: CASSRDRGTQYF
v_call: TRBV14; j_call: TRBJ2-7; d_call: .; cdr3_aa: CASSQDTLLAYEQYF
v_call: TRBV4-1; j_call: TRBJ1-3; d_call: .; cdr3_aa: CASSQEKRSSGNTIYF
v_call: TRBV20-1; j_call: TRBJ2-1; d_call: .; cdr3_aa: CSAPRQREQFF
v_call: TRBV29-1; j_call: .; d_call: .; cdr3_aa: CSVVDTYEQYF
v_call: TRBV30; j_call: TRBJ1-1; d_call: .; cdr3_aa: CASHGDNTEAFF
v_call: TRBV27; j_call: TRBJ2-1; d_call: TRBD1; cdr3_aa: CASSLTGGSYNEQFF
v_call: TRBV25-1; j_call: TRBJ2-5; d_call: .; cdr3_aa: CASSPQETQYF
v_call: TRBV19; j_call: TRBJ2-7; d_call: TRBD1; cdr3_aa: CASRSTGGLYEQYF
v_call: TRBV7-9; j_call: TRBJ2-3; d_call: .; cdr3_aa: CASNVRTDTQYF
v_call: TRBV7-2; j_call: TRBJ2-5; d_call: TRBD2; cdr3_aa: CASSFQRGGSYETQYF
v_call: TRBV14; j_call: TRBJ1-1; d_call: .; cdr3_aa: CASRNWGSTEAFF
v_call: TRBV4-3; j_call: TRBJ2-1; d_call: TRBD1; cdr3_aa: CASSRTGGEQFF
v_call: TRBV30; j_call: TRBJ1-6; d_call: .; cdr3_aa: CAWRADDRRNSPLHF
v_call: TRBV5-1; j_call: TRBJ1-4; d_call: TRBD1; cdr3_aa: CASSPTGATNEKLFF
v_call: TRBV29-1; j_call: TRBJ2-4; d_call: TRBD2; cdr3_aa: CSVTSGEINIQYF
v_call: TRBV29-1; j_call: TRBJ1-1; d_call: .; cdr3_aa: CSVVALFTEAFF
v_call: TRBV6-1; j_call: TRBJ2-7; d_call: TRBD1; cdr3_aa: CASSGHRDREVEQYF
v_call: TRBV30; j_call: TRBJ2-1; d_call: .; cdr3_aa: CAWSARNNNEQFF
v_call: TRBV30; j_call: TRBJ1-1; d_call: .; cdr3_aa: CAWSLGVLAFF
v_call: TRBV21-1; j_call: TRBJ2-6; d_call: .; cdr3_aa: CASSSPGTGQSSGANVLTF
v_call: TRBV9; j_call: TRBJ2-7; d_call: TRBD1; cdr3_aa: CASSARGQGAYEQYF
v_call: TRBV7-2; j_call: TRBJ2-5; d_call: .; cdr3_aa: CASSQRAGSQETQYF
v_call: TRBV25-1; j_call: TRBJ2-6; d_call: TRBD1; cdr3_aa: CASSATGGISTGANVLTF